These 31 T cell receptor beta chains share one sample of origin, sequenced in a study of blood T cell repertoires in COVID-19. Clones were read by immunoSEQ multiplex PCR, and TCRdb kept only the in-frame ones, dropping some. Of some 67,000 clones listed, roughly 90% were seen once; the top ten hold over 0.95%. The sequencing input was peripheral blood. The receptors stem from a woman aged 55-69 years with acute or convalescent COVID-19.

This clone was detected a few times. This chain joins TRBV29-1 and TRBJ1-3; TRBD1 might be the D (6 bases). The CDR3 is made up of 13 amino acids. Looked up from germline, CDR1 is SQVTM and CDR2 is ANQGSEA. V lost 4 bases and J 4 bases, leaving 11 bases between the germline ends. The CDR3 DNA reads TGCAGCGTTGGTACAGGGATCGGAAACACCATATATTTT. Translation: CSVGTGIGNTIYF.

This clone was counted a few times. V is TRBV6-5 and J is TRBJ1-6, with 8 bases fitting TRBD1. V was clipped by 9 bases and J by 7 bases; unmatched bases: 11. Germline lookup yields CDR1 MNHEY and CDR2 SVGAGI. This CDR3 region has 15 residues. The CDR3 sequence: CASKRTGTGNSPLHF. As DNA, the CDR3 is TGTGCCAGTAAAAGGACAGGGACGGGAAATTCACCCCTCCACTTT.

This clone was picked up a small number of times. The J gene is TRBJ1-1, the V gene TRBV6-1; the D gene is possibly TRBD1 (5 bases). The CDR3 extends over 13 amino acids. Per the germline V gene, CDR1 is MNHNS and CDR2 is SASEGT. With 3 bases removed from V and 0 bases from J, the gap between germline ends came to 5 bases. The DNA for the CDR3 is TGTGCCAGCAGTGAGACAGTGAACACTGAAGCTTTCTTT. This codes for CASSETVNTEAFF.

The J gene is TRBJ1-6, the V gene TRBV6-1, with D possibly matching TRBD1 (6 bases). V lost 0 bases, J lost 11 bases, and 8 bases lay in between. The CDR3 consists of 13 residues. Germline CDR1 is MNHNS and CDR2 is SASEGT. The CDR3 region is CASSEAKGAPLHF. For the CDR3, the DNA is TGTGCCAGCAGTGAAGCCAAGGGGGCACCCCTCCACTTT.

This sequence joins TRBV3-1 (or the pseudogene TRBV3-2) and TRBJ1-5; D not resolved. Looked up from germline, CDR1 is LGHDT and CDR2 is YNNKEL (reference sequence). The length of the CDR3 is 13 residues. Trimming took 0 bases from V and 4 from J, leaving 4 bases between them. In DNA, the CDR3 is TGTGCCAGCAGCCAAGATCTGAATCAGCCCCAGCATTTT. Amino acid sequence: CASSQDLNQPQHF.

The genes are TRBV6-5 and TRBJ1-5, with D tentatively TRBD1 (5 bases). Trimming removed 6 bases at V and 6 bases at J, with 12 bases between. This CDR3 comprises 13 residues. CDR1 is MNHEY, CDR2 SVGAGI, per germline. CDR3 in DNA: TGTGCCAGCAGGGCTTTGGGGCTTCAGCCCCAGCATTTT. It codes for CASRALGLQPQHF.

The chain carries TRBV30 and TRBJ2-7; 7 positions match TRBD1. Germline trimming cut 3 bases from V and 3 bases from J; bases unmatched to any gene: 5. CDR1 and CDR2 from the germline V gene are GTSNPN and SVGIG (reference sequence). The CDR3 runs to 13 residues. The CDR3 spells CAWRDRSNYEQYV. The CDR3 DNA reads TGTGCCTGGAGGGACAGGTCAAACTACGAGCAGTACGTC.

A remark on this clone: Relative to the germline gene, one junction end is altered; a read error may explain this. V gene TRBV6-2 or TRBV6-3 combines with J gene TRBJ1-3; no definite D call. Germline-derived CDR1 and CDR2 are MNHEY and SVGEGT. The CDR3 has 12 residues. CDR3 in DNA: TGTGCCAGCAGCCTCAAACCTTCGGGTCTCGATTTT. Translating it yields CASSLKPSGLDF.

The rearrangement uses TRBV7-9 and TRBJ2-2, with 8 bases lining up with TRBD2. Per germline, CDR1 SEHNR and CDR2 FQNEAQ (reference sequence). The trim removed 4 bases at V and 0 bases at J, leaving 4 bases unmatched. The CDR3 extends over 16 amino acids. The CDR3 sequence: CASSSLAGTNTGELFF. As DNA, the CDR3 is TGTGCCAGCAGCTCCTTAGCGGGGACGAACACCGGGGAGCTGTTTTTT.

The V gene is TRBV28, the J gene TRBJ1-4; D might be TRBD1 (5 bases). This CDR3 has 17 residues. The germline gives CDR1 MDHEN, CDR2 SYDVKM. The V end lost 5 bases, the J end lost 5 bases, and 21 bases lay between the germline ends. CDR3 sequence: CASSILQVGAPNEKLFF. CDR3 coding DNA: TGTGCCAGCAGTATACTACAGGTTGGGGCCCCAAATGAAAAACTGTTTTTT.

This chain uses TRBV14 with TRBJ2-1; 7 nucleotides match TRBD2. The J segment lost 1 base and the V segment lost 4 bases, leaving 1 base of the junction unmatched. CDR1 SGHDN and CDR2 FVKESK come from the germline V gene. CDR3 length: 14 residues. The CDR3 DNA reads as TGTGCCAGCAGCCGGGGGGGATCCTACAATGAGCAGTTCTTC. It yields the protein CASSRGGSYNEQFF.

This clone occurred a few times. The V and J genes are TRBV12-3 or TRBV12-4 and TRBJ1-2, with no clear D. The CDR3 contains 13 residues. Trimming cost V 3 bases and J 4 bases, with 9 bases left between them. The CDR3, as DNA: TGTGCCAGCAGTTTGTCAACCGGCTATGGCTACACCTTC. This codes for CASSLSTGYGYTF.

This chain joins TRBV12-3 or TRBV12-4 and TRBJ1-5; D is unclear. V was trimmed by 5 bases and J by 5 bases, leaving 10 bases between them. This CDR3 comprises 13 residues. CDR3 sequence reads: CASSQASDQPQHF. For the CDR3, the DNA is TGTGCCAGCAGTCAGGCGTCCGATCAGCCCCAGCATTTT.

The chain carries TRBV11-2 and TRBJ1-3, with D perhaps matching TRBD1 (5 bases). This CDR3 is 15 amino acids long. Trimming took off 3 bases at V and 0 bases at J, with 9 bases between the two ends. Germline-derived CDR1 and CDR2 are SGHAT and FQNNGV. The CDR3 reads CASSLAGYSGNTIYF. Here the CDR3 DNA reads TGTGCCAGCAGCTTGGCAGGGTACTCTGGAAACACCATATATTTT.

CDR3 sequence: CASTQGFSPLHF. CDR3 nucleotide sequence: TGTGCCAGCACCCAGGGATTTTCACCCCTCCACTTT. This chain joins TRBV28 and TRBJ1-6; TRBD1 might be the D (5 bases). The germline gives CDR1 MDHEN, CDR2 SYDVKM. V lost 7 bases and J 9 bases, leaving 10 bases between the germline ends. This CDR3 is built from 12 residues.

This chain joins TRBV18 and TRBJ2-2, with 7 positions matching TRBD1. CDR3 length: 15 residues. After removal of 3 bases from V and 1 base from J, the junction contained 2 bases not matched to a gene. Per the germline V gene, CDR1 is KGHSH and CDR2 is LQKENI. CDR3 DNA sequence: TGTGCCAGCTCACCTTGGACAGGGAACACCGGGGAGCTGTTTTTT. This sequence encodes CASSPWTGNTGELFF.

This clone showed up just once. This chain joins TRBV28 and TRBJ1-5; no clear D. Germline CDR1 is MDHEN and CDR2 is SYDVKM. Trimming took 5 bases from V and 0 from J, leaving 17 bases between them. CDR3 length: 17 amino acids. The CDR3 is CASSLPGRTYSNQPQHF. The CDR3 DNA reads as TGTGCCAGCAGTCTCCCCGGACGGACTTATAGCAATCAGCCCCAGCATTTT.

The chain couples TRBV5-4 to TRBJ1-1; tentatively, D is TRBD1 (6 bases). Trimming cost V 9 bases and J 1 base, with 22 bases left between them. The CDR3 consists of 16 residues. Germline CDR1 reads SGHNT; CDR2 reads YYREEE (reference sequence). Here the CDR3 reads CATGVGGPGKNTEAFF. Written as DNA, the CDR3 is TGTGCCACCGGCGTGGGGGGGCCCGGGAAGAACACTGAAGCTTTCTTT.

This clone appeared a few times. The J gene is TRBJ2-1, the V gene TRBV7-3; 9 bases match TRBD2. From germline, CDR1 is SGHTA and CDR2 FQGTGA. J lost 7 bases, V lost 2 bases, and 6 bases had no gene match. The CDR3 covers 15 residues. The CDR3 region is CASSLAGGLVNEQFF. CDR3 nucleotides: TGTGCCAGCAGCTTAGCGGGAGGGCTGGTGAATGAGCAGTTCTTC. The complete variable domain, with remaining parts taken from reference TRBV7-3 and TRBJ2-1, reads GAGVSQTPSNKVTEKGKYVELRCDPISGHTALYWYRQSLGQGPEFLIYFQGTGAADDSGLPNDRFFAVRPEGSVSTLKIQRTERGDSAVYLCASSLAGGLVNEQFFGPGTRLTVL.

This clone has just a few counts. The CDR3 loop reads CASSDSSGIADTQYF. CDR3 DNA sequence: TGTGCCAGCAGTGACTCTAGCGGGATAGCAGATACGCAGTATTTT. The chain is built from TRBV2 and TRBJ2-3, with 9 bases matching TRBD2. The CDR3 spans 15 residues. The ends lost 3 bases at V and 4 bases at J; junction bases unmatched: 5. Germline V lookup: CDR1 SNHLY, CDR2 FYNNEI.

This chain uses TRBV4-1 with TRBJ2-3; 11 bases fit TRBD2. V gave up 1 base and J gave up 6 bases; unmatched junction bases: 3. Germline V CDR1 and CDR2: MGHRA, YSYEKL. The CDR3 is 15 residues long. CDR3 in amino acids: CASSQGLAGSDTQYF. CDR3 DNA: TGCGCCAGCAGCCAAGGACTAGCGGGGTCGGATACGCAGTATTTT.

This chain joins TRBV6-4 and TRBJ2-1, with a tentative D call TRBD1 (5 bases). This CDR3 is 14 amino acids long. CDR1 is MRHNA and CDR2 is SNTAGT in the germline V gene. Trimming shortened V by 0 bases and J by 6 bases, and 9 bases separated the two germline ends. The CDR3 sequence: CASSDSVGVNEQFF. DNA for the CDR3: TGTGCCAGCAGTGACTCCGTAGGGGTCAATGAGCAGTTCTTC.

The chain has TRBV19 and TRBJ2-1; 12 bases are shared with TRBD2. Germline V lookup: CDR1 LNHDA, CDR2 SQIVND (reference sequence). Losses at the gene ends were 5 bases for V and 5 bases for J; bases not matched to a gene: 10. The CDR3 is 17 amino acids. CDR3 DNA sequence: TGTGCCAGTAGTCAAAGACTAGCGGGAGCCTTAAACAATGAGCAGTTCTTC. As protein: CASSQRLAGALNNEQFF.

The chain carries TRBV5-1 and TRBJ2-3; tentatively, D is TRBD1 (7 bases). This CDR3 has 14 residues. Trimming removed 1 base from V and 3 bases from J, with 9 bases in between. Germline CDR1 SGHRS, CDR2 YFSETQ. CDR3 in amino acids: CASSLSGGTDTQYF. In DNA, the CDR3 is TGCGCCAGCAGCTTGTCAGGGGGGACAGATACGCAGTATTTT.

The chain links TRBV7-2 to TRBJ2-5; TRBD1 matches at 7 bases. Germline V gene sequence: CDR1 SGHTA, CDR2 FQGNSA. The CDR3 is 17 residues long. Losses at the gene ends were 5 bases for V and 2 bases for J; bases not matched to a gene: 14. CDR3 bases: TGTGCCAGCAGCCGCATGAGAGGGGGCGGATGGCAAGAGACCCAGTACTTC. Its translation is CASSRMRGGGWQETQYF.

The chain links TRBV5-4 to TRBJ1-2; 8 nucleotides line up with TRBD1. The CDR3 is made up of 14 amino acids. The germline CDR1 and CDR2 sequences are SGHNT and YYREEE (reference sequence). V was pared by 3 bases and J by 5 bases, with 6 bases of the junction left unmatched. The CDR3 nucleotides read TGTGCCAGCAGCTGGGGACAGGATCGGTATGGCTACACCTTC. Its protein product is CASSWGQDRYGYTF.

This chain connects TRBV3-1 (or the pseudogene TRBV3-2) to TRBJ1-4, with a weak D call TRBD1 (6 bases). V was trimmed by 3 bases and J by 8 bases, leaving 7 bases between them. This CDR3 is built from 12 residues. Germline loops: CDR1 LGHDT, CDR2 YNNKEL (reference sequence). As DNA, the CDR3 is TGTGCCAGCAGCCAGCAGGGGGAAAAACTGTTTTTT. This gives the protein CASSQQGEKLFF.

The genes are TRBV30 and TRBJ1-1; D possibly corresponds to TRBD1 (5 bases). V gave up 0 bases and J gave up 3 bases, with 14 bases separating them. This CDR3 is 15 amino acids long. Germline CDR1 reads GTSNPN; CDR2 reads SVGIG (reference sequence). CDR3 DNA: TGTGCCTGGAGTGTACGGGCCAGGGTTTACACTGAAGCTTTCTTT. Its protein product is CAWSVRARVYTEAFF.

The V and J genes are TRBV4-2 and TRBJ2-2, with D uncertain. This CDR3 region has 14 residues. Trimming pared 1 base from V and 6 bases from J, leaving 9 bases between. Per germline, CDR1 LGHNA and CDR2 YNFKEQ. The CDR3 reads CASSQAFVSGELFF. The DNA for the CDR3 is TGTGCCAGCAGCCAAGCTTTCGTTTCCGGGGAGCTGTTTTTT.

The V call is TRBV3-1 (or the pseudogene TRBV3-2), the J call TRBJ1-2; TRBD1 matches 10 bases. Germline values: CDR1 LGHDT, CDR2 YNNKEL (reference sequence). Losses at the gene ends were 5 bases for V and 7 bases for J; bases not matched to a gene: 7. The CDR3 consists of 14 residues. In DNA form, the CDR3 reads TGTGCCAGCAGCTTCGGGACAGGGGATAGTGGCTACACCTTC. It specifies CASSFGTGDSGYTF.

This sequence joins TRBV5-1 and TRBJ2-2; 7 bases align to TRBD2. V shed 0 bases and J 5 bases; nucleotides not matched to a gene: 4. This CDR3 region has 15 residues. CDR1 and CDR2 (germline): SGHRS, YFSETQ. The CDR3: CASSLGPGGTGELFF. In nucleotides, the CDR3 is TGCGCCAGCAGCTTGGGGCCGGGGGGTACCGGGGAGCTGTTTTTT.